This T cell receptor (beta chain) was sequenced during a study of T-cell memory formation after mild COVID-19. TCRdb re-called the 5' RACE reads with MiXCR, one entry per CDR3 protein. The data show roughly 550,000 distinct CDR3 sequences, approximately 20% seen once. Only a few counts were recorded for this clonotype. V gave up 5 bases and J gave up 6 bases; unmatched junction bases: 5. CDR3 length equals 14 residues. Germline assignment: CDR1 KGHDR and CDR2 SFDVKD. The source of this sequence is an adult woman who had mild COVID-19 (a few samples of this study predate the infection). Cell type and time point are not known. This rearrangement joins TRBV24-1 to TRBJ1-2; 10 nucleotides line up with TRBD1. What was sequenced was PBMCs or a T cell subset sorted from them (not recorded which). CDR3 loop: CATSGSGQGDGYTF. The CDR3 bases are TGTGCCACCAGTGGCAGCGGACAGGGGGATGGCTACACCTTC.